The clone carrying this T cell receptor beta chain was observed many times. The sample is drawn from a study of regulatory T cells in long-lasting Graves disease. Indicated time point: persistent/refractory GD, antithyroid drugs over 5 years with positive TRAb. With RNA extracted from PBMCs as input, the TCR library was made. Arm-PCR of CDR3 regions and iRepertoire HTBI primers were used to build TCR beta libraries. One entry per CDR3 protein results from TCRdb running MiXCR on the multiplex PCR reads. This table has under 500,000 distinct CDR3 sequences, around 21% appearing once. The TCR originated in a female donor with Graves disease. The input for sequencing was peripheral blood mononuclear cells (PBMCs), taken when the disease was refractory, from a patient treated with antithyroid drugs.

CDR3 bases: TGTGCCAGCCTAGGTGGGGAGGGCTACACCTTC. Translated: CASLGGEGYTF. V and J are TRBV6-1 and TRBJ1-2; D is uncertain. Germline lookup yields CDR1 MNHNS and CDR2 SASEGT. V was clipped by 8 bases and J by 8 bases, with 12 bases between them. This CDR3 has 11 amino acids.